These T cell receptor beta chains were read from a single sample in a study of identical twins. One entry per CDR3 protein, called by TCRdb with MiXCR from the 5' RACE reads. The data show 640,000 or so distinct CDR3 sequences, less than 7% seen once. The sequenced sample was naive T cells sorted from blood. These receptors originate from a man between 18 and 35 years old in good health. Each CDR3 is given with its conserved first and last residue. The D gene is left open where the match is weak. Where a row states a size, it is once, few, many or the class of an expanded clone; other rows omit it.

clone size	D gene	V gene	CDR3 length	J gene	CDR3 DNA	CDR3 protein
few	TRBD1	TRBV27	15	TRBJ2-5	TGTGCCAGCAGTCCGACAGGGACCGTCCAAGAGACCCAGTACTTC	CASSPTGTVQETQYF
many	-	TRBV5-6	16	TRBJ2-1	TGTGCCAGCAGCTTGATCGAGGGAGAGTCCTACAATGAGCAGTTCTTC	CASSLIEGESYNEQFF
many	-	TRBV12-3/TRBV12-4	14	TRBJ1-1	TGTGCCAGCAGGCTAACAGGGAGGGACACTGAAGCTTTCTTT	CASRLTGRDTEAFF
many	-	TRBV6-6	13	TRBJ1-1	TGTGCCAGCAGTTACGGGGACAACACTGAAGCTTTCTTT	CASSYGDNTEAFF
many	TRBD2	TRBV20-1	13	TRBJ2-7	TGCAGTGCTCGCCGGGACTACGGCGCCGAGCAGTACTTC	CSARRDYGAEQYF
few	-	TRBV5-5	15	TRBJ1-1	TGTGCCAGCAGCTTGTATGGGACCTCGGGTACTGAAGCTTTCTTT	CASSLYGTSGTEAFF
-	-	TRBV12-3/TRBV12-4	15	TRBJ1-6	TGTGCCAGCAGTTTAGCTACCGGCGCCGGTTCACCCCTCCACTTT	CASSLATGAGSPLHF
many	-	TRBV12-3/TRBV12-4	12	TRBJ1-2	TGTGCCAGCAGTGGGCAGGGCTATGGCTACACCTTC	CASSGQGYGYTF
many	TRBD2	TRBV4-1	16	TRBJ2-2	TGCGCCAGCAGTCCCCTAGCGGGAGCGAACACCGGGGAGCTGTTTTTT	CASSPLAGANTGELFF
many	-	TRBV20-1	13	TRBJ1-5	TGCAGTGCTAGCAGGACAGCTTATCAGCCCCAGCATTTT	CSASRTAYQPQHF
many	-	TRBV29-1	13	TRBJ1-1	TGCAGCGGTGCTTTACAGGGGAACACTGAAGCTTTCTTT	CSGALQGNTEAFF
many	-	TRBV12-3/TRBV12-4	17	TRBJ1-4	TGTGCCAGCAGTTTGGGTCCAAGGGGCACAACTAATGAAAAACTGTTTTTT	CASSLGPRGTTNEKLFF
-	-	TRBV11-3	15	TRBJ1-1	TGTGCCAGCAGCTTGGGGGGGTCCGCGAACACTGAAGCTTTCTTT	CASSLGGSANTEAFF
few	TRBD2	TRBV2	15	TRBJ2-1	TGTGCCGGCTCCCCCGACTTAGCGGGAAACAATGAGCAGTTCTTC	CAGSPDLAGNNEQFF
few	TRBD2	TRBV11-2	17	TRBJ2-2	TGTGCCAGCAGACCGACTAGCGGGAGGCTATACACCGGGGAGCTGTTTTTT	CASRPTSGRLYTGELFF
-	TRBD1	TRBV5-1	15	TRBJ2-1	TGCGCCAGCAGCTCCCGGGACAGATCATACAATGAGCAGTTCTTC	CASSSRDRSYNEQFF
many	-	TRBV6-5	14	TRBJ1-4	TGTGCCAGCAGTTCTGAACCTAACCTGCGAAAACTGTTTTTT	CASSSEPNLRKLFF
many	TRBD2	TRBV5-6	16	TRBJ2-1	TGTGCCAGCAGCCTGGAGCGGGAGGAACCATACAATGAGCAGTTCTTC	CASSLEREEPYNEQFF
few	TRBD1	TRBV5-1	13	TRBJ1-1	TGCGCCAGCAGCTTGGTGGGGGACAGAGAAGCTTTCTTT	CASSLVGDREAFF
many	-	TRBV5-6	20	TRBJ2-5	TGTGCCAGCAGTCGTTCGAGCGGCGCCGGGCCCCTAATAGGTCAAGAGACCCAGTACTTC	CASSRSSGAGPLIGQETQYF
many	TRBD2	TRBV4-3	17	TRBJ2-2	TGCGCCAGCAGCGAGGTCTCTAGCGGGAGGTGGCCCGGGGAGCTGTTTTTT	CASSEVSSGRWPGELFF
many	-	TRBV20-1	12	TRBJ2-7	TGCAGTGCTAGAGGGACCTCCTACGAGCAGTACTTC	CSARGTSYEQYF